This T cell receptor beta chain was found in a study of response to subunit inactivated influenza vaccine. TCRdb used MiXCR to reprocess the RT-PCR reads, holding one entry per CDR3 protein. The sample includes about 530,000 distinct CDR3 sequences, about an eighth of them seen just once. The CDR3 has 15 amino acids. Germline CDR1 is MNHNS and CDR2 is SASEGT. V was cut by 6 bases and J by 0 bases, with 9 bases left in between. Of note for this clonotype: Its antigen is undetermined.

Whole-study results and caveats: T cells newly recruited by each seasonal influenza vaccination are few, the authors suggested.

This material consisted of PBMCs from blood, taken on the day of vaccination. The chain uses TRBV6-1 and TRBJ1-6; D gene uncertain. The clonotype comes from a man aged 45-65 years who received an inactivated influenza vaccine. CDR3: CASRPQSSYNSPLHF. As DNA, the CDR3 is TGTGCCAGCAGACCTCAGAGCTCCTATAATTCACCCCTCCACTTT.